Following are 26 T cell receptor beta chains from one sample sequenced in a study of blood T cell repertoires in COVID-19. The data were produced by immunoSEQ multiplex PCR, yet TCRdb's version contains in-frame clones alone and is incomplete. In the table there are some 300,000 clones, under 90% of which are singletons. The material sequenced was PBMCs or T cells enriched from blood (not recorded which). These receptors originate from a woman aged 45 to 65 who had been exposed to COVID-19.

The chain employs TRBV11-2 and TRBJ1-1; 9 positions agree with TRBD1. The junction had 6 bases not matched to a gene; V was cut back by 4 bases and J by 6 bases. Germline CDR1 reads SGHAT; CDR2 reads FQNNGV. There are 14 residues in the CDR3. This CDR3 is CASSSYRGRSEAFF. DNA of the CDR3: TGTGCCAGCAGCTCCTACAGGGGGCGGTCTGAAGCTTTCTTT.

The chain carries TRBV7-9 and TRBJ2-2, with D possibly being TRBD1 (5 bases). Germline V lookup: CDR1 SEHNR, CDR2 FQNEAQ (reference sequence). V was trimmed by 0 bases and J by 4 bases, leaving 12 bases between them. CDR3 length equals 16 residues. DNA of the CDR3: TGTGCCAGCAGCTTAGCGGGGCCCCCGTTCACCGGGGAGCTGTTTTTT. Its translation: CASSLAGPPFTGELFF.

The CDR3 loop reads CASSNQLTGSSSTDTQYF. The DNA for the CDR3 is TGTGCCAGCAGCAACCAACTCACAGGGTCGTCTAGCACAGATACGCAGTATTTT. This chain connects TRBV21-1 to TRBJ2-3; the table's D call of TRBD1 was not tested on the DNA. TRBV21-1 constitutes a pseudogene. CDR3 length: 18 amino acids.

This clone was seen many times. The same CDR3 arises from other DNA sequences in this sample as well. The chain joins TRBV5-1 to TRBJ1-1, with D hard to call. Germline V gives CDR1 SGHRS, CDR2 YFSETQ. This CDR3 is built from 14 residues. The V gene lost 0 bases and the J gene lost 2 bases, with 8 bases spanning the gap. Written as DNA, the CDR3 is TGCGCCAGCAGCTTGGGGGCCGGAAACACTGAAGCTTTCTTT. Translated, it gives CASSLGAGNTEAFF.

Points on this clone: Additional DNA sequences in this sample encode the identical CDR3. The chain has TRBV28 and TRBJ1-6, with 8 bases matching TRBD1. Trimming took 2 bases from V and 6 from J; bases not matched to a gene: 3. CDR1 and CDR2 from the germline V gene are MDHEN and SYDVKM. This CDR3 comprises 15 residues. CDR3 DNA sequence: TGTGCCAGCAGTTTAGGGACAGGCCTTAATTCACCCCTCCACTTT. Translating gives CASSLGTGLNSPLHF.

The chain couples TRBV5-6 to TRBJ1-2; a weak D match, TRBD1 (5 bases). The CDR3 spans 13 residues. Germline V gene data show CDR1 as SGHDT and CDR2 as YYEEEE. V lost 4 bases to trimming and J lost 3 bases, with 10 bases between them. For the CDR3, the DNA is TGTGCCAGCAGCCCGAACAGGTACTATGGCTACACCTTC. It yields the protein CASSPNRYYGYTF.

This rearrangement joins TRBV5-1 to TRBJ1-4; 9 bases agree with TRBD1. V trimming: 3 bases; J trimming: 0 bases; junction bases outside the gene matches: 3. The length of the CDR3 is 16 residues. In germline, CDR1 is SGHRS, CDR2 YFSETQ. CDR3 DNA sequence: TGCGCCAGCAGCTGGGGACAGGGATCAACTAATGAAAAACTGTTTTTT. This translates into CASSWGQGSTNEKLFF.

The V and J genes are TRBV29-1 and TRBJ1-5, with 10 bases lining up with TRBD1. The CDR3 sequence is 16 residues long. Germline lookup yields CDR1 SQVTM and CDR2 ANQGSEA. V shed 6 bases, J shed 1 base, and the junction held 9 bases outside the gene matches. DNA of the CDR3: TGCAGCGTCGTCGGACAGGGGGAAGGGAGCAATCAGCCCCAGCATTTT. It translates to CSVVGQGEGSNQPQHF.

The DNA of the CDR3 is TGTGCCAGCAGCTCACCGGGACAGGGGTTCACTGAAGCTTTCTTT. Residues: CASSSPGQGFTEAFF. The chain recombines TRBV5-6 with TRBJ1-1; 10 bases map to TRBD1. Germline trimming cut 3 bases from V and 4 bases from J; bases unmatched to any gene: 6. Germline V gives CDR1 SGHDT, CDR2 YYEEEE. The length of the CDR3 is 15 residues.

V and J are TRBV6-4 and TRBJ2-1; TRBD1 matches at 8 bases. Trimming took 8 bases from V and 4 from J; bases not matched to a gene: 7. CDR1 and CDR2 (germline): MRHNA, SNTAGT. This CDR3 contains 14 residues. The CDR3 protein is CASRGTGGYNEQFF. The CDR3 nucleotides read TGTGCCAGCCGAGGGACAGGAGGATACAATGAGCAGTTCTTC.

This chain uses TRBV19 with TRBJ2-6; a weak D match, TRBD1 (6 bases). Germline loops: CDR1 LNHDA, CDR2 SQIVND (reference sequence). V lost 2 bases, J lost 3 bases, and 14 bases lay in between. The CDR3 is 17 residues long. Written as DNA, the CDR3 is TGTGCCAGTAGTATAAAACAGGGTGATGTTGGGGCCAACGTCCTGACTTTC. Its translation: CASSIKQGDVGANVLTF.

The chain combines TRBV18 with TRBJ2-5, with no clear D. This CDR3 is 11 amino acids long. The V gene's germline CDR1 is KGHSH and CDR2 LQKENI. Trimming took off 8 bases at V and 0 bases at J, with 4 bases between the two ends. The CDR3, as DNA: TGTGCCAGCGCGTACCAAGAGACCCAGTACTTC. It translates to CASAYQETQYF.

J is TRBJ2-1 and V is TRBV24-1; 10 positions agree with TRBD1. The trim removed 4 bases at V and 9 bases at J, leaving 11 bases unmatched. The V gene's germline CDR1 is KGHDR and CDR2 SFDVKD. The CDR3 totals 16 residues. The CDR3 region is CATSDPGQGRVSEQFF. The CDR3 nucleotides are TGTGCCACCAGTGACCCGGGACAGGGGCGCGTTAGTGAGCAGTTCTTC.

The genes are TRBV2 and TRBJ1-1; 9 bases map to TRBD1. The junction had 8 bases not matched to a gene; V was cut back by 8 bases and J by 4 bases. This CDR3 region has 14 residues. Germline V gene data show CDR1 as SNHLY and CDR2 as FYNNEI. The CDR3 sequence: CASPVQGAITEAFF. The CDR3 bases are TGTGCCAGCCCGGTACAGGGGGCGATCACTGAAGCTTTCTTT.

The CDR3 nucleotides are TGCGCCAGCAGCCCGTTGTCGGACAGGGGTTTTAGGGAGACCCAGTACTTC. This codes for CASSPLSDRGFRETQYF. The chain carries TRBV4-1 and TRBJ2-5; TRBD1 matches 9 bases. The CDR3 is made up of 17 amino acids. The J segment lost 5 bases and the V segment lost 4 bases, leaving 14 bases of the junction unmatched. Germline-derived CDR1 and CDR2 are MGHRA and YSYEKL.

The rearrangement joins TRBV28 to TRBJ1-1; tentative D call: TRBD1 (5 bases). Germline CDR1 reads MDHEN; CDR2 reads SYDVKM. This CDR3 comprises 14 residues. The V end lost 0 bases, the J end lost 0 bases, and 5 bases lay between the germline ends. The CDR3 here is CASSLWDMNTEAFF. The CDR3 DNA sequence: TGTGCCAGCAGTTTATGGGACATGAACACTGAAGCTTTCTTT.

The chain joins TRBV5-4 to TRBJ1-1; D might be TRBD1 (6 bases). The CDR3 has 14 residues. The V gene lost 4 bases and the J gene lost 0 bases, with 10 bases spanning the gap. Germline V gene data show CDR1 as SGHNT and CDR2 as YYREEE (reference sequence). CDR3 DNA: TGTGCCAGCAGCAGGGACACAATGAACACTGAAGCTTTCTTT. Translating it yields CASSRDTMNTEAFF.

The chain carries TRBV5-1 and TRBJ2-3, with TRBD2 identical over 9 bases. Losses at the gene ends were 5 bases for V and 4 bases for J; bases not matched to a gene: 11. This CDR3 has 16 amino acids. The germline CDR1 and CDR2 sequences are SGHRS and YFSETQ. The CDR3 loop reads CASRFGASGAADTQYF. The DNA of the CDR3 is TGCGCCAGCAGATTTGGGGCTAGCGGGGCAGCAGATACGCAGTATTTT.

The chain employs TRBV2 and TRBJ2-5; TRBD1 aligns across 9 bases. V gave up 10 bases and J gave up 3 bases; unmatched junction bases: 12. Germline lookup yields CDR1 SNHLY and CDR2 FYNNEI. This CDR3 spans 15 amino acids. The CDR3 sequence is CATSSDRGSEETQYF. In DNA, the CDR3 is TGTGCCACCTCGTCTGACAGGGGGAGTGAAGAGACCCAGTACTTC. The whole variable domain, remainder taken from reference TRBV2 and TRBJ2-5, is EPEVTQTPSHQVTQMGQEVILRCVPISNHLYFYWYRQILGQKVEFLVSFYNNEISEKSEIFDDQFSVERPDGSNFTLKIRSTKLEDSAMYFCATSSDRGSEETQYFGPGTRLLVL.

The CDR3 loop reads CATNWGSRGRSNQPQHF. The DNA of the CDR3 is TGTGCCACTAATTGGGGGTCCAGGGGGCGTAGCAATCAGCCCCAGCATTTT. The rearrangement joins TRBV28 to TRBJ1-5, with 8 bases matching TRBD1. Germline V gene data show CDR1 as MDHEN and CDR2 as SYDVKM. After removal of 10 bases from V and 0 bases from J, the junction contained 14 bases not matched to a gene. The CDR3 is 17 residues long.

V and J are TRBV6-5 and TRBJ2-2, with D perhaps TRBD2 (5 bases). Trimming removed 8 bases at V and 0 bases at J, with 7 bases between. Germline CDR1 and CDR2: MNHEY and SVGAGI. The CDR3 extends over 13 amino acids. CDR3 sequence reads: CASSGANTGELFF. CDR3 nucleotide sequence: TGTGCCAGCTCCGGGGCGAACACCGGGGAGCTGTTTTTT.

The chain has TRBV6-1 and TRBJ1-3, with 10 bases lining up with TRBD1. This CDR3 spans 17 amino acids. J gave up 0 bases and V 2 bases, and 4 bases lay outside the gene matches. Germline CDR1 and CDR2: MNHNS and SASEGT. CDR3 protein: CASSEPGTGASGNTIYF. Here the CDR3 DNA reads TGTGCCAGCAGTGAACCGGGGACAGGGGCCTCTGGAAACACCATATATTTT.

V and J are TRBV18 and TRBJ1-6, with TRBD1 matching 7 bases. Germline-derived CDR1 and CDR2 are KGHSH and LQKENI. This CDR3 has 14 amino acids. The ends lost 5 bases at V and 14 bases at J; junction bases unmatched: 12. The CDR3 spells CASSRTGDDVSLHF. The CDR3 nucleotides read TGTGCCAGCTCAAGGACAGGCGACGATGTGTCCCTCCACTTT. The entire variable domain, with the rest obtained from reference TRBV18 and TRBJ1-6, is as follows: NAGVMQNPRHLVRRRGQEARLRCSPMKGHSHVYWYRQLPEEGLKFMVYLQKENIIDESGMPKERFSAEFPKEGPSILRIQQVVRGDSAAYFCASSRTGDDVSLHFGNGTRLTVT.

CDR3 nucleotides: TGTGCCAGCAGTCGACGACTAGCGGGGGGGCCCCACGAGCAGTACTTC. This codes for CASSRRLAGGPHEQYF. V is TRBV27 and J is TRBJ2-7; TRBD2 agrees at 14 bases. There are 16 residues in the CDR3. After removal of 5 bases from V and 5 bases from J, the junction contained 8 bases not matched to a gene. CDR1 is MNHEY, CDR2 SMNVEV, per germline (reference sequence).

This chain links TRBV7-2 with TRBJ2-1, with a weak D call TRBD2 (6 bases). Germline lookup yields CDR1 SGHTA and CDR2 FQGNSA. The CDR3 runs to 16 residues. Trimming took 2 bases from V and 5 from J, leaving 16 bases between them. The CDR3 bases are TGTGCCAGCAGCTTATCCCCCCCGGGACTTAACAATGAGCAGTTCTTC. Translated, it gives CASSLSPPGLNNEQFF.

The chain recombines TRBV7-8 with TRBJ2-5; TRBD1 agrees at 7 bases. This CDR3 comprises 15 residues. Germline trimming cut 1 base from V and 4 bases from J; bases unmatched to any gene: 6. CDR1 is SGHVS, CDR2 FQNEAQ, per germline. The CDR3 coding sequence is TGTGCCAGCAGCTTAGACAGGGGAAAAGGAGAGACCCAGTACTTC. This translates into CASSLDRGKGETQYF.